These T cell receptor beta chains were read from a single sample in a study of neurological immune-mediated disorders. TCRdb fed the 5' RACE reads into MiXCR, producing one record per CDR3 protein. The repertoire holds about 65,000 distinct CDR3 sequences, with about 4% as singletons. The sample taken for sequencing was PBMCs. The receptors originated from a man aged 45-65 years with multiple sclerosis. Each CDR3 is given with its conserved first and last residue. A D gene is named only where the DNA matches it firmly. Clone size is given for some rows only: seen once, a few or many times, or a class if the clone is expanded.

D gene,clone size,V gene,J gene,CDR3 protein,CDR3 DNA
TRBD1,few,TRBV12-3/TRBV12-4,TRBJ1-5,CASTLSRGQFNQPQHF,TGTGCCAGCACCCTTAGCAGGGGGCAGTTCAATCAGCCCCAGCATTTT
.,many,TRBV4-1,TRBJ1-5,CASSQGLVRDNQPQHF,TGCGCCAGCAGCCAAGGCCTCGTTAGGGACAATCAGCCCCAGCATTTT
.,many,TRBV18,TRBJ2-7,CASSPPPGSYEQYF,TGTGCCAGCTCACCACCGCCAGGGTCCTACGAGCAGTACTTC
.,many,TRBV2,TRBJ2-3,CASSVDGITDTQYF,TGTGCCAGCAGTGTGGACGGAATCACAGATACGCAGTATTTT
.,many,TRBV3-1,TRBJ1-2,CASSHLGAGNYGYTF,TGTGCCAGCAGCCATCTGGGGGCAGGGAACTATGGCTACACCTTC
.,many,TRBV18,TRBJ2-2,CASSLLRRENTGELFF,TGTGCCAGCTCCCTCTTAAGGAGGGAGAACACCGGGGAGCTGTTTTTT
TRBD1,few,TRBV5-6,TRBJ1-5,CASSLGTDRAGQPQHF,TGTGCCAGCAGCTTGGGAACAGACAGGGCTGGTCAGCCCCAGCATTTT
.,many,TRBV3-1,TRBJ1-2,CASSPDTNRYYGYTF,TGTGCCAGCAGCCCCGACACTAATCGGTACTATGGCTACACCTTC
.,many,TRBV12-3/TRBV12-4,TRBJ2-1,CASSRQLIRFF,TGTGCCAGCAGCCGACAGTTGATTCGGTTCTTC
TRBD2,many,TRBV6-5,TRBJ2-1,CASSYGIAGYNEQFF,TGTGCCAGCAGTTACGGGATAGCGGGGTACAATGAGCAGTTCTTC
.,many,TRBV5-5,TRBJ1-4,CASSMLGAVGEKLFF,TGTGCCAGCAGCATGCTTGGGGCTGTGGGTGAAAAACTGTTTTTT
.,.,TRBV5-5,TRBJ2-5,CASSLVADQETQYF,TGTGCCAGCAGCTTGGTGGCAGACCAAGAGACCCAGTACTTC
.,many,TRBV6-5,TRBJ2-3,CASSYQGGSDTQYF,TGTGCCAGCAGTTACCAGGGGGGGTCAGATACGCAGTATTTT
.,many,TRBV4-1,TRBJ2-3,CASRHLGTDRFGPQYF,TGCGCCAGCAGGCACCTGGGCACAGACCGTTTTGGCCCGCAGTATTTT
.,many,TRBV6-6,TRBJ2-7,CASSYSRREQYF,TGTGCCAGCAGTTACTCGAGGAGGGAGCAGTACTTC
.,.,TRBV28,TRBJ1-5,CASSLIGQGSNQPQNF,TGTGCCAGCAGTTTAATTGGTCAGGGTAGCAATCAGCCCCAGAATTTT
.,many,TRBV5-1,TRBJ2-2,CASSLGQAGNTGELFF,TGCGCCAGCAGCTTGGGACAGGCCGGGAACACCGGGGAGCTGTTTTTT
TRBD1,.,TRBV20-1,TRBJ2-1,CSASKTGTWDTNEQFF,TGCAGTGCTAGCAAGACAGGGACCTGGGACACCAATGAGCAGTTCTTC
.,many,TRBV7-3,TRBJ1-1,CASSLMARNLNTEAFF,TGTGCCAGCAGCTTAATGGCTAGGAATTTGAACACTGAAGCTTTCTTT
.,many,TRBV4-1,TRBJ2-5,CASSLQGSETQYF,TGCGCCAGCAGCCTCCAAGGGTCCGAGACCCAGTACTTC
.,many,TRBV5-1,TRBJ2-3,CASSSPDRGRLGDTQYF,TGCGCCAGCAGCTCCCCCGATCGGGGTAGGCTTGGAGATACGCAGTATTTT
.,few,TRBV5-5,TRBJ2-3,CASSLAWFVDTQYF,TGTGCCAGCAGCTTGGCGTGGTTCGTCGATACGCAGTATTTT
.,.,TRBV4-1,TRBJ1-5,CASSQGEVRGPQPKHF,TGCGCCAGCAGCCAAGGTGAGGTCCGGGGGCCTCAGCCCAAGCATTTT
TRBD1,many,TRBV6-6,TRBJ2-5,CASRRDRNQETQYF,TGTGCCAGCAGACGGGACAGAAACCAAGAGACCCAGTACTTC
.,many,TRBV6-2/TRBV6-3,TRBJ2-7,CASSYSFSDSDYEQYF,TGTGCCAGCAGTTACTCGTTCTCGGACAGCGACTACGAGCAGTACTTC
.,many,TRBV20-1,TRBJ2-2,CSARDLDSSNTGELFF,TGCAGTGCTAGAGATCTTGACAGTTCGAACACCGGGGAGCTGTTTTTT
TRBD2,many,TRBV10-2,TRBJ2-3,CASSLTSGGIQNTQYF,TGCGCCAGCAGCCTGACTAGCGGGGGGATTCAAAATACGCAGTATTTT
.,many,TRBV12-3/TRBV12-4,TRBJ2-6,CASSSPGTGANVLTF,TGTGCCAGCAGTTCACCAGGGACTGGGGCCAACGTCCTGACTTTC
.,many,TRBV21-1,TRBJ1-3,CASSKTNRDSGCSGNTIYF,TGTGCCAGCAGCAAGACAAACCGGGACTCCGGCTGCTCTGGAAACACCATATATTTT